Given below is one T cell receptor beta chain in context. Its antigen is unknown. The gene names and germline sequences given are murine. Read coverage stops 1 residue before the CDR3 terminus; the germline J gene supplies the remainder. These data are taken from a study of tissue T cells after allogeneic stem cell transplantation (dated by TCRdb to the early 2020s). In the study overall: Using research autopsies of patients with and without GVHD, plus mouse models of GVHD, the study profiled TCR beta repertoires across many tissues. On the human side, the study was prospective and observational, with no blinding or randomization. General findings and caveats noted by the study authors: Few T cell clones were found to be shared across patients, but shared repertoire signatures across patients were revealed in a tissue-specific fashion by motif-based clustering. Which tissue TCRs were alloreactive or antigen-specific was not determined in the study, and some clones might have been persisting host cells. Within patients, how anatomically similar the tissues were was a key factor in shaping TCR repertoire composition, regardless of disease or transplant status. Blood and spleen T cells captured only a limited portion of the TCR repertoire detected in tissues, in both patients and mice. A small and clinically heterogeneous patient cohort was studied, and sampling depth was acknowledged as a limitation.

The library was generated by the immunoSEQ multiplex PCR assay. TCRbeta CDR3 sequencing was done by Adaptive Biotechnologies at survey depth, reporting CDR3 sequences, V/J genes, productive frequency and template counts. TCR beta CDR3 regions were amplified from genomic DNA instead of RNA. The paper's data handling went like this. Pairwise repertoire overlap between tissues was quantified with Jensen-Shannon divergence, where 1 means complete divergence and 0 identical. Based on pairwise JSD values, tissues were grouped by single-linkage agglomerative hierarchical clustering, and the results were shown as dendrograms. All patient samples were analyzed with GLIPH2 using simulation_depth 1000, kmer_min_depth 3 and cdr3_length_cutoff 8, and only groups containing more than two unique CDR3s were kept. In a standardized tissue-overlap score, Jaccard GLIPH-group overlap across patients was extrapolated to a standard repertoire size of 1000 clones. Linear mixed-effect models, with tissue as a fixed effect and individual as a random effect, were used to test how diversity related to clinical or experimental variables. TCRdb re-hosts the immuneACCESS table, in-frame sequences only. Its copies lack some clones; in the studies checked, an unresolved V gene accounts for under half of them, and the cause for the rest is not known. V and J calls and clone size are as listed in that table; D and trimming were resolved from the DNA. The sample table contains 48,000 or so clones; only one count was recorded for over 65% of them. Jointly, the top ten make up roughly 0.66% of the sample.

Sequences LGHNA (CDR1) and YSYQKL (CDR2) are obtained from the germline V gene. V loses 0 bases, J loses 4 bases, and the germline ends lie 10 bases apart. The CDR3 measures 14 amino acids from cysteine to phenylalanine. Sequencing covers 39 bases of the CDR3, shown here with the frame starting at base 1. In this chain, TRBV2 is recombined with TRBJ2-7; tentative D gene TRBD1, with 6 bases matching. The material sequenced was sorted cells pooled from one or two spleens. The source is a pool of C57BL/6 mice in good health. CDR3 loop: CASSQDLRGYEQYF. The DNA read from the CDR3 is TGTGCCAGCAGCCAAGATCTCAGGGGATATGAACAGTAC.